Below are 26 T cell receptor beta chains sequenced from a single sample in a study of blood T cells in healthy people across ages. The authors ran a second PCR of about 7 to 12 cycles using a sample-barcoded 5' primer and a J-beta primer mix. Using its own MiXCR run on the 5' RACE reads, TCRdb lists one record per CDR3 protein. The sample yields almost 1 million distinct CDR3 sequences, around 54% seen once. Sequenced sample: blood. All receptors come from a woman aged 60-75 years in good health.

This clonotype was detected a few times. The chain links TRBV21-1 to TRBJ2-3. TRBV21-1 is reported as a pseudogene. There are 16 residues in the CDR3. DNA for the CDR3: TGTGCCAGCAGCATTAGATTCGGACTAGCCGCAGATACGCAGTATTTT. Protein sequence: CASSIRFGLAADTQYF.

The chain carries TRBV20-1 and TRBJ2-7; D may be TRBD2 (6 bases). Germline lookup yields CDR1 DFQATT and CDR2 SNEGSKA (reference sequence). CDR3 length equals 16 residues. The V end was cut by 1 base, the J end by 4 bases, with 20 bases between. For the CDR3, the DNA is TGCAGTGCTAGAGGGAGGGAGCGCGACCTCCCGTACGAGCAGTACTTC. This translates into CSARGRERDLPYEQYF.

This clonotype was counted a few times. The V call is TRBV3-1, the J call TRBJ2-3; 10 bases match TRBD2. Germline values: CDR1 LGHDT, CDR2 YNNKEL (reference sequence). The CDR3 runs 20 residues. The V and J ends lost 0 bases and 0 bases, in that order; junction bases with no gene match: 12. CDR3 in DNA: TGTGCCAGCAGCCAAGATTTGACGGGACTAGCGATTTCTAGCACAGATACGCAGTATTTT. Protein: CASSQDLTGLAISSTDTQYF.

This clonotype was detected ten times or more. This chain connects TRBV5-1 to TRBJ2-5; 10 bases agree with TRBD2. Germline V lookup: CDR1 SGHRS, CDR2 YFSETQ. CDR3 length: 15 amino acids. V was clipped by 3 bases and J by 5 bases; unmatched bases: 7. The CDR3 reads CASSWASGRIETQYF. CDR3 DNA sequence: TGCGCCAGCAGCTGGGCTAGCGGGAGAATTGAGACCCAGTACTTC. Based on the CDR3 plus reference TRBV5-1 and TRBJ2-5, the full variable domain is KAGVTQTPRYLIKTRGQQVTLSCSPISGHRSVSWYQQTPGQGLQFLFEYFSETQRNKGNFPGRFSGRQFSNSRSEMNVSTLELGDSALYLCASSWASGRIETQYFGPGTRLLVL.

The CDR3 sequence: CSATWGSRNEQFF. The CDR3 nucleotides are TGCAGTGCTACCTGGGGTAGTCGGAATGAGCAGTTCTTC. V and J are TRBV20-1 and TRBJ2-1; D not resolved. CDR1 and CDR2 from the germline V gene are DFQATT and SNEGSKA (reference sequence). V was cut by 4 bases and J by 7 bases, with 14 bases left in between. The CDR3 is 13 residues long.

The chain has TRBV14 and TRBJ2-5, with D uncertain. CDR1 SGHDN and CDR2 FVKESK come from the germline V gene. The CDR3 has 13 amino acids. V lost 3 bases and J lost 0, with 5 bases in between. CDR3 sequence reads: CASSHVNQETQYF. The CDR3 nucleotides read TGTGCCAGCAGCCACGTAAACCAAGAGACCCAGTACTTC.

This clonotype was counted ten times or more. The chain carries TRBV6-1 and TRBJ2-3, with unresolved D. This CDR3 region has 13 residues. Germline loops: CDR1 MNHNS, CDR2 SASEGT. The V gene lost 4 bases and the J gene lost 4 bases, with 9 bases spanning the gap. The DNA for the CDR3 is TGTGCCAGCAGTGTCATAAGCGCAGATACGCAGTATTTT. This translates into CASSVISADTQYF.

V gene TRBV4-3 combines with J gene TRBJ2-5; D possibly corresponds to TRBD2 (5 bases). This CDR3 spans 13 amino acids. The V end was cut by 3 bases, the J end by 11 bases, with 16 bases between. From germline, CDR1 is LGHNA and CDR2 YSLEER. This CDR3 reads CASSHRNGDEQYF. CDR3 DNA sequence: TGCGCCAGCAGCCACCGAAACGGGGATGAGCAGTACTTC.

The V and J genes are TRBV7-9 and TRBJ2-3; TRBD1 aligns across 11 bases. The CDR3 loop spans 16 amino acids. The trim removed 6 bases at V and 4 bases at J, leaving 9 bases unmatched. Germline CDR1 is SEHNR and CDR2 is FQNEAQ (reference sequence). The CDR3 sequence: CASSPKDRGLADTQYF. The CDR3 region has the DNA TGTGCCAGCAGTCCCAAGGACAGGGGGCTCGCAGATACGCAGTATTTT.

Concerning this clonotype itself: Possible read error: a much larger clone is one base away. This chain connects TRBV29-1 to TRBJ2-5; D uncertain. From germline, CDR1 is SQVTM and CDR2 ANQGSEA. The CDR3 length is 15 residues. The V and J ends lost 2 bases and 4 bases respectively, with 17 bases between them. The CDR3 here is CSVERSGRTPETQYF. The DNA of the CDR3 is TGCAGCGTTGAAAGGTCGGGTAGGACCCCAGAGACCCAGTACTTC.

This clonotype was found a few times. The chain carries TRBV25-1 and TRBJ2-7; 8 bases align to TRBD1. Germline V CDR1 and CDR2: MGHDK, SYGVNS. With 1 base clipped from V and 1 base from J, the junction kept 6 bases outside the gene matches. CDR3 length: 16 amino acids. The CDR3 DNA reads as TGTGCCAGCAGTGAATCCACCGGGACAGGTTCCTACGAGCAGTACTTC. Its translation: CASSESTGTGSYEQYF.

This clonotype was seen more than once but under ten times. The gene calls are TRBV6-5 and TRBJ2-1; no clear D gene. V lost 0 bases, J lost 13 bases, and 10 bases lay in between. Germline CDR1 MNHEY, CDR2 SVGAGI. This CDR3 spans 12 amino acids. CDR3 amino acids: CASSYSGDRQFF. CDR3 DNA sequence: TGTGCCAGCAGTTACTCTGGGGATCGCCAGTTCTTC.

The chain is built from TRBV5-1 and TRBJ2-3; 8 nucleotides line up with TRBD2. V lost 6 bases, J lost 2 bases, and 8 bases stayed unmatched. Germline V gene lookup returns CDR1 SGHRS and CDR2 YFSETQ. The CDR3 consists of 15 residues. This CDR3 is CASILSGSVTDTQYF. CDR3 DNA sequence: TGCGCCAGCATCCTAAGCGGGAGTGTCACAGATACGCAGTATTTT.

The sample holds a few counts of this clonotype. The chain links TRBV28 to TRBJ2-1; 11 nucleotides agree with TRBD1. The end of the DNA is better explained by TRBJ2-7, so the J call may be wrong. The CDR3 is 15 amino acids. CDR1 and CDR2 (germline): MDHEN, SYDVKM. For the CDR3, the DNA is TGTGCCAGCAGACCCGGGACAGGGGGAAACAATGAGCAGTACTTC. Translation: CASRPGTGGNNEQYF.

In its sample, this clonotype was seen a few times. This sequence joins TRBV10-1 and TRBJ2-7; D ambiguous. Gene TRBJ2-5 matches the end of the DNA better, so the J call may be wrong. Germline-derived CDR1 and CDR2 are WNHNN and SYGVQD (reference sequence). This CDR3 is 15 amino acids long. CDR3 nucleotide sequence: TGCGCCAGCAGTGAGTTAAGGACCCTAGGAGAGACCCAGTACTTC. Translated: CASSELRTLGETQYF.

The chain recombines TRBV20-1 with TRBJ2-1; D assignment may be TRBD1 or TRBD2 (6 bases each). Germline CDR1 and CDR2: DFQATT and SNEGSKA (reference sequence). V gave up 2 bases and J gave up 4 bases, with 15 bases separating them. This CDR3 has 15 amino acids. The CDR3, as DNA: TGCAGTGCTAGAAGAACTAGGGGGGAATACAATGAGCAGTTCTTC. Translation gives CSARRTRGEYNEQFF.

CDR3 bases: TGCGCCAGCAGCTTAGGGACTAGCGGGAGGGCGAATGAGCAGTTCTTC. Translation: CASSLGTSGRANEQFF. This chain uses TRBV5-1 with TRBJ2-1; 16 bases match TRBD2. The junction had 3 bases not matched to a gene; V was cut back by 2 bases and J by 7 bases. There are 16 residues in the CDR3. Germline CDR1 and CDR2: SGHRS and YFSETQ.

The chain uses TRBV25-1 and TRBJ1-6; TRBD1 might be the D (6 bases). V was shortened by 2 bases and J by 2 bases, with 10 bases between the two germline ends. The CDR3 extends over 16 amino acids. Germline V lookup: CDR1 MGHDK, CDR2 SYGVNS. The CDR3 sequence: CASSEQGQPYNSPLHF. The CDR3 bases are TGTGCCAGCAGTGAACAAGGACAGCCCTATAATTCACCCCTCCACTTT.

This clonotype was seen only a few times. The chain is built from TRBV4-3 and TRBJ1-5, with TRBD1 as a possible D gene (5 bases). V was clipped by 1 base and J by 9 bases, with 16 bases between them. This CDR3 comprises 15 residues. Germline V gene lookup returns CDR1 LGHNA and CDR2 YSLEER. CDR3: CASSQAPGPASPQHF. The CDR3 nucleotides are TGCGCCAGCAGCCAAGCACCGGGACCCGCCTCGCCCCAGCATTTT.

The chain couples TRBV9 to TRBJ2-5; a possible D gene is TRBD2 (5 bases). V was trimmed by 0 bases and J by 7 bases, leaving 10 bases between them. The CDR3 length is 13 residues. Germline V gives CDR1 SGDLS, CDR2 YYNGEE. In DNA form, the CDR3 reads TGTGCCAGCAGCGTAGCAGAGGGTAGGACCCAGTACTTC. This translates into CASSVAEGRTQYF.

This chain links TRBV28 with TRBJ1-4, with TRBD1 as a possible D gene (6 bases). The CDR3 runs 16 residues. V gave up 6 bases and J gave up 5 bases, with 19 bases separating them. Germline lookup yields CDR1 MDHEN and CDR2 SYDVKM. The CDR3 spells CASRGPFSTGNEKLFF. The CDR3 DNA reads TGTGCCAGCAGGGGCCCTTTTTCTACAGGGAATGAAAAACTGTTTTTT.

The chain employs TRBV5-1 and TRBJ2-5; no clear D gene. V was pared by 4 bases and J by 3 bases, with 22 bases between. Per the germline V gene, CDR1 is SGHRS and CDR2 is YFSETQ. This CDR3 spans 17 amino acids. CDR3 in DNA: TGCGCCAGCAGCCCCGCATTCTCTACGACATTGAAAGAGACCCAGTACTTC. It yields the protein CASSPAFSTTLKETQYF.

CDR3 in DNA: TGTGCCAGCAGTCCATCCCCACACCACTATGGCTACACCTTC. Its protein is CASSPSPHHYGYTF. The chain couples TRBV6-5 to TRBJ1-2; D not certain. The CDR3 is made up of 14 amino acids. In germline, CDR1 is MNHEY, CDR2 SVGAGI. V was shortened by 5 bases and J by 3 bases, with 13 bases between the two germline ends.

The sample holds a few counts of this clonotype. A much larger clone differs from this one at a single base, so this may be a read error. The chain joins TRBV28 to TRBJ2-7; the match to TRBD2 covers 9 bases. CDR3 length equals 17 residues. The V and J ends lost 4 bases and 2 bases, in that order; junction bases with no gene match: 12. CDR1 and CDR2 from the germline V gene are MDHEN and SYDVKM. The CDR3, as DNA: TGTGCCAGCAGTTCCGGGGGTAGCGGGAGACGGGCCTACGAGCAGTACTTC. It is translated as CASSSGGSGRRAYEQYF.

The chain combines TRBV6-6 with TRBJ2-7, with 8 bases lining up with TRBD1. The germline V gene has CDR1 MNHNY and CDR2 SVGAGI (reference sequence). This CDR3 spans 16 amino acids. After removal of 0 bases from V and 2 bases from J, the junction contained 6 bases not matched to a gene. CDR3 DNA sequence: TGTGCCAGCAGTTACTCTCGGGACAGGACGACCTACGAGCAGTACTTC. It translates to CASSYSRDRTTYEQYF.

V is TRBV28 and J is TRBJ2-7; D tentatively fits TRBD1 or TRBD2 (5 bases each). V shed 5 bases and J shed 4 bases, with 21 bases lying between them. The CDR3 has 16 amino acids. CDR1 MDHEN and CDR2 SYDVKM come from the germline V gene. The CDR3 sequence is CASSVWDQVKGYEQYF. In nucleotides, the CDR3 is TGTGCCAGCAGTGTCTGGGACCAAGTAAAAGGATACGAGCAGTACTTC. Based on the CDR3 plus reference TRBV28 and TRBJ2-7, the full variable domain is DVKVTQSSRYLVKRTGEKVFLECVQDMDHENMFWYRQDPGLGLRLIYFSYDVKMKEKGDIPEGYSVSREKKERFSLILESASTNQTSMYLCASSVWDQVKGYEQYFGPGTRLTVT.